Below, 16 T cell receptor beta chains from the same sample are listed, as sequenced in a study of regulatory T cells in long-lasting Graves disease. The time point denotes: persistent/refractory GD, antithyroid drugs over 5 years with positive TRAb. The TCR library was made from RNA that had been extracted from PBMCs in TRIzol. With iRepertoire HTBI primers and Arm-PCR of CDR3 regions, TCR beta libraries were built. TCRdb called the multiplex PCR reads again in MiXCR, with one record for every CDR3 protein. This table has roughly 500,000 distinct CDR3 sequences, 20% appearing once. Sequencing used peripheral blood mononuclear cells (PBMCs), obtained when the disease was refractory, from a patient treated with antithyroid drugs. Receptors originate from a female donor with Graves disease.

Comment on this clonotype: This sequence is one base from a far larger clone and is likely a read error. This chain uses TRBV7-8 with TRBJ1-2; D is unclear. V lost 5 bases, J lost 4 bases, and 20 bases lay in between. The CDR3 is 16 amino acids. Germline assignment: CDR1 SGHVS and CDR2 FQNEAQ. The CDR3 nucleotides read TGTGCCAGCAGCATAGAGAGATTGGCGGTTAGCTATGGCTACACCTTC. Protein: CASSIERLAVSYGYTF. The full variable domain, in which reference TRBV7-8 and TRBJ1-2 provide the parts outside the CDR3, is GAGVSQSPRYKVAKRGQDVALRCDPISGHVSLFWYQQALGQGPEFLTYFQNEAQLDKSGLPSDRFFAERPEGSVSTLKIQRTQQEDSAVYLCASSIERLAVSYGYTFGSGTRLTVV.

This clonotype was observed at least ten times. The chain is built from TRBV28 and TRBJ2-7; 7 bases align to TRBD2. Germline CDR1 and CDR2: MDHEN and SYDVKM. V lost 7 bases, J lost 5 bases, and 14 bases stayed unmatched. The CDR3 spans 15 residues. CDR3 DNA: TGTGCCAGCACCCCCTCGGGGGAGGGCCTCGACGAGCAGTACTTC. Its translation: CASTPSGEGLDEQYF.

This clonotype was seen a few times. This chain links TRBV29-1 with TRBJ2-7, with a weak D call TRBD1 (5 bases). The CDR3 is 13 residues long. CDR1 is SQVTM, CDR2 ANQGSEA, per germline. V was trimmed by 0 bases and J by 7 bases, leaving 13 bases between them. CDR3 amino acids: CSVEDPSGWEQYF. The CDR3 DNA sequence: TGCAGCGTTGAAGATCCATCAGGGTGGGAGCAGTACTTC.

This clonotype has at least ten counts. The J gene is TRBJ1-2, the V gene TRBV24-1; unclear D gene. Looked up from germline, CDR1 is KGHDR and CDR2 is SFDVKD. V lost 4 bases and J lost 8, with 10 bases in between. The CDR3 spans 12 residues. In DNA form, the CDR3 reads TGTGCCACCAGTGACCTTGAGGGAGGCTACACCTTC. Its protein product is CATSDLEGGYTF.

This clonotype has at least ten counts. The chain joins TRBV3-2 to TRBJ2-5; the table gives TRBD1 as D, unverified against the DNA. TRBV3-2 is recorded as a pseudogene. The CDR3 totals 17 residues. The CDR3 is CASSLPPHTGARETQYF. The CDR3 DNA sequence: TGTGCCAGCAGCCTCCCCCCCCACACAGGGGCCAGAGAGACCCAGTACTTC.

The CDR3 DNA reads as TGCAGCGTTGAAGATCTGTTAGCGGGGTACAATGAGCAGTTCTTC. It encodes CSVEDLLAGYNEQFF. The chain uses TRBV29-1 and TRBJ2-1, with 8 nucleotides matching TRBD2. This CDR3 has 15 amino acids. Germline V gene lookup returns CDR1 SQVTM and CDR2 ANQGSEA. The V segment lost 0 bases and the J segment 4 bases; nucleotides outside the gene matches: 5.

This clonotype was found a few times. This could be a read error, since a much larger clone is one nucleotide away. The genes are TRBV11-2 and TRBJ2-7; no clear D. Germline lookup yields CDR1 SGHAT and CDR2 FQNNGV. Trimming left V 8 bases short and J 0 bases short, with 14 bases between. This CDR3 has 14 amino acids. CDR3 in DNA: TGTGCCAGCGGCCAAGAGCCAGTCTCCTACGAGCAGTACTTC. Protein sequence: CASGQEPVSYEQYF.

This clonotype came up many times. The chain combines TRBV7-9 with TRBJ2-2, with D perhaps TRBD2 (5 bases). Trimming removed 3 bases from V and 4 bases from J, with 12 bases in between. CDR1 SEHNR and CDR2 FQNEAQ come from the germline V gene (reference sequence). This CDR3 contains 15 residues. The CDR3 nucleotides read TGTGCCAGCAGCTTGGTCCCGGGGATCACCGGGGAGCTGTTTTTT. This encodes CASSLVPGITGELFF.

The chain uses TRBV6-5 and TRBJ2-2, with D perhaps TRBD2 (5 bases). CDR1 is MNHEY, CDR2 SVGAGI, per germline. The CDR3 length is 14 residues. Trimming pared 4 bases from V and 3 bases from J, leaving 9 bases between. The DNA for the CDR3 is TGTGCCAGCAGTTCGCAACTAGACACCGGGGAGCTGTTTTTT. Protein product: CASSSQLDTGELFF.

Notes on this clonotype: This may be a read error: a much more frequent sequence differs by one nucleotide. The CDR3 region is CASSLTEHYEQYF. In DNA, the CDR3 is TGTGCCAGCAGTCTAACAGAGCACTACGAGCAGTACTTC. The chain joins TRBV6-4 to TRBJ2-7; no definite D call. Germline V CDR1 and CDR2: MRHNA, SNTAGT. V gave up 5 bases and J gave up 3 bases, with 11 bases separating them. CDR3 length: 13 amino acids.

The chain joins TRBV20-1 to TRBJ1-5; 9 bases match TRBD1. Trimming at V came to 6 bases and at J to 0 bases, leaving 9 bases not matched to a gene. CDR1 is DFQATT and CDR2 is SNEGSKA in the germline V gene (reference sequence). The CDR3 extends over 16 amino acids. DNA for the CDR3: TGCAGTGCAAGGGACAGGGTGGCCTATAGCAATCAGCCCCAGCATTTT. Translated, it gives CSARDRVAYSNQPQHF.

In its sample, this clonotype was seen many times. V and J are TRBV2 and TRBJ2-2; a weak D match, TRBD2 (6 bases). Germline lookup yields CDR1 SNHLY and CDR2 FYNNEI. The CDR3 runs to 16 residues. V was cut by 8 bases and J by 1 base, with 17 bases left in between. CDR3 coding DNA: TGTGCCAGCCAGGAGGGGCGCAGAATGAACACCGGGGAGCTGTTTTTT. This gives the protein CASQEGRRMNTGELFF.

This clonotype was seen only a few times. V and J are TRBV29-1 and TRBJ2-7; D uncertain. CDR3 length equals 12 residues. V shed 5 bases and J shed 4 bases, with 12 bases lying between them. Germline loops: CDR1 SQVTM, CDR2 ANQGSEA. CDR3 sequence reads: CSVRAPGYEQYF. The CDR3 DNA sequence: TGCAGCGTTCGAGCTCCCGGGTACGAGCAGTACTTC.

Here the CDR3 reads CASSGTGKRTTGELFF. As DNA, the CDR3 is TGTGCCAGCAGCGGGACCGGGAAGAGGACCACCGGGGAGCTGTTTTTT. V is TRBV5-4 and J is TRBJ2-2, with D possibly called TRBD1 or TRBD2 (5 bases each). This CDR3 is 16 amino acids long. V was trimmed by 4 bases and J by 4 bases, leaving 17 bases between them. Germline values: CDR1 SGHNT, CDR2 YYREEE (reference sequence).

The chain recombines TRBV7-6 with TRBJ2-5, with a weak D call TRBD2 (6 bases). This CDR3 spans 15 amino acids. Germline V gives CDR1 SGHVS, CDR2 FNYEAQ. Trimming took 0 bases from V and 5 from J, leaving 13 bases between them. The CDR3, as DNA: TGTGCCAGCAGCTTAGCGAGGACGGGAGAGGAGACCCAGTACTTC. Protein: CASSLARTGEETQYF.

This clonotype was seen more than once but under ten times. The gene calls are TRBV30 and TRBJ1-5, with unresolved D. Trimming took off 4 bases at V and 6 bases at J, with 10 bases between the two ends. CDR1 and CDR2 (germline): GTSNPN, SVGIG (reference sequence). The CDR3 has 12 residues. The DNA for the CDR3 is TGTGCCTGGAACCTACAGAGTCAGCCCCAGCATTTT. Its translation: CAWNLQSQPQHF. The full variable domain, in which reference TRBV30 and TRBJ1-5 provide the parts outside the CDR3, is SQTIHQWPATLVQPVGSPLSLECTVEGTSNPNLYWYRQAAGRGLQLLFYSVGIGQISSEVPQNLSASRPQDRQFILSSKKLLLSDSGFYLCAWNLQSQPQHFGDGTRLSIL.